These 26 T cell receptor beta chains were all obtained from the same sample, sequenced in a study of T cell repertoires in cytomegalovirus infection. Their cognate antigens are unknown. TCRdb re-called the reads with MiXCR, one entry per CDR3 protein. The sample has around 6,000 distinct CDR3 sequences, roughly half seen once. Sequenced material: PBMCs, sequenced either directly or after in vitro stimulation (not recorded which). The receptors stem from a human donor in good health (CMV status not recorded). Some clones in this sample may be carry-over from other donors' samples.

On this clonotype: No conserved phenylalanine or tryptophan ends this CDR3, so it is likely a read error. V usage is TRBV7-2 and J usage is TRBJ2-5, with 10 bases aligning to TRBD2. The germline CDR1 and CDR2 sequences are SGHTA and FQGNSA. This CDR3 is 19 amino acids long. The CDR3 DNA reads as TGTGCCAGCTGCTTAAGAGGAGCTAGCGGGAGACCCGAAGAGGAGACCCAGTACTAC. This translates into CASCLRGASGRPEEETQYY.

Of note for this clonotype: A read error may account for a junction end that differs from germline. This chain joins TRBV6-2 or TRBV6-3 and TRBJ2-7; no reliable D call. CDR3 length equals 12 residues. Per germline, CDR1 MNHEY and CDR2 SVGEGT. CDR3 coding DNA: TGTGCAAGCAGTTACCCACCTCCAGAGCCTTACTTC. It encodes CASSYPPPEPYF.

Points on this clonotype: In this CDR3 the conserved last residue, phenylalanine or tryptophan, is missing, so a read error is likely. The V gene is TRBV28, the J gene TRBJ2-1; no definite D call. Germline V gives CDR1 MDHEN, CDR2 SYDVKM. The CDR3 covers 12 residues. The V end was cut by 3 bases, the J end by 13 bases, with 13 bases between. DNA for the CDR3: TGTGCCAGCAGTTTTTACCTCGCTGCTCAGTTCTTA. Encoded protein: CASSFYLAAQFL.

This clonotype was observed a handful of times. V is TRBV27 and J is TRBJ2-7; 7 bases match TRBD1. Germline V gene data show CDR1 as MNHEY and CDR2 as SMNVEV (reference sequence). This CDR3 region has 13 residues. The ends lost 5 bases at V and 3 bases at J; junction bases unmatched: 4. Here the CDR3 reads CASSMTGSYEQYF. In DNA, the CDR3 is TGTGCCAGCAGTATGACAGGGAGCTACGAGCAGTACTTC.

The chain uses TRBV7-2 and TRBJ2-7; 10 bases are shared with TRBD2. CDR1 SGHTA and CDR2 FQGNSA come from the germline V gene. The CDR3 consists of 15 residues. Trimming took 7 bases from V and 2 from J; bases not matched to a gene: 8. The CDR3 DNA sequence: TGTACCAGCATTGACCAACTAGCGGGGACCTACGAGCAGTACTTC. It encodes CTSIDQLAGTYEQYF.

Details on this clonotype: One junction end does not reproduce the germline sequence, and a read error may be involved. The gene calls are TRBV7-8 and TRBJ2-2, with D unresolved. Germline V CDR1 and CDR2: SGHVS, FQNEAQ. The CDR3 runs 14 residues. The CDR3 here is CAISFIWNTGELFF. The CDR3 coding sequence is TGTGCCATCAGCTTTATCTGGAACACCGGGGAGCTGTTTTTT.

In regard to this clonotype: One end of the junction fails to match germline, which may point to a read error. The J gene is TRBJ2-3, the V gene TRBV27, with 7 nucleotides matching TRBD2. CDR1 is MNHEY and CDR2 is SMNVEV in the germline V gene (reference sequence). The CDR3 is 17 residues long. CDR3 sequence reads: CARSFLFTSDGTDTQYF. CDR3 DNA sequence: TGTGCCCGCAGTTTTCTCTTCACTAGCGATGGCACAGATACGCAGTATTTT.

The chain has TRBV25-1 and TRBJ1-1; no clear D. Germline values: CDR1 MGHDK, CDR2 SYGVNS. The length of the CDR3 is 17 residues. Trimming left V 5 bases short and J 4 bases short, with 23 bases between. Written as DNA, the CDR3 is TGTGCCAGCAGTCAGAACAACCTAAGTATAATACGCACTGAAGCTTTCTTT. Translation gives CASSQNNLSIIRTEAFF. Based on the CDR3 plus reference TRBV25-1 and TRBJ1-1, the full variable domain is EADIYQTPRYLVIGTGKKITLECSQTMGHDKMYWYQQDPGMELHLIHYSYGVNSTEKGDLSSESTVSRIRTEHFPLTLESARPSHTSQYLCASSQNNLSIIRTEAFFGQGTRLTVV.

As for this clonotype: Just one base apart from a much larger clone, this may be a read error. Here the CDR3 reads CASITSGGAPLHF. For the CDR3, the DNA is TGTGCCAGCATCACGTCCGGGGGGGCTCCCCTCCACTTT. V and J are TRBV28 and TRBJ1-6, with D perhaps matching TRBD1 (6 bases). The V end was cut by 7 bases, the J end by 13 bases, with 17 bases between. The CDR3 contains 13 residues. Per the germline V gene, CDR1 is MDHEN and CDR2 is SYDVKM.

The V and J genes are TRBV5-6 and TRBJ2-1, with 8 positions matching TRBD1. V gave up 3 bases and J gave up 10 bases; unmatched junction bases: 18. Germline CDR1 SGHDT, CDR2 YYEEEE. This CDR3 has 17 amino acids. The CDR3: CASSSEILVQGVGEQFF. The CDR3 nucleotides read TGTGCCAGCAGCTCCGAGATCCTGGTACAGGGGGTGGGGGAGCAGTTCTTC.

This clonotype came up a few times. This sequence may be a read error, since a much larger clone differs from it by one base. The chain employs TRBV7-8 and TRBJ2-7; possibly TRBD1 for D (6 bases). This CDR3 contains 14 residues. Germline CDR1 and CDR2: SGHVS and FQNEAQ. The CDR3 bases are TGTGCCAGCAGCTGGGACACCCCTTTCTACGAGAAGTACTTC. Its protein product is CASSWDTPFYEKYF.

The genes are TRBV2 and TRBJ2-7; no clear D gene. Germline V gene data show CDR1 as SNHLY and CDR2 as FYNNEI. The CDR3 consists of 13 residues. V was clipped by 8 bases and J by 2 bases, with 13 bases between them. The CDR3 sequence: CASRGEITYEQYF. CDR3 sequence (DNA): TGTGCCAGCCGCGGCGAGATCACCTACGAGCAGTACTTC. Combining the CDR3 with reference TRBV2 and TRBJ2-7 gives the whole variable domain EPEVTQTPSHQVTQMGQEVILRCVPISNHLYFYWYRQILGQKVEFLVSFYNNEISEKSEIFDDQFSVERPDGSNFTLKIRSTKLEDSAMYFCASRGEITYEQYFGPGTRLTVT.

The chain couples TRBV19 to TRBJ1-2; TRBD1 is a possible D gene (5 bases). Trimming stripped 7 bases from V and 8 bases from J, with 17 bases between. This CDR3 is 13 amino acids long. From germline, CDR1 is LNHDA and CDR2 SQIVND (reference sequence). The CDR3 sequence: CASKPGEHRGYTF. The CDR3 DNA follows: TGTGCCAGTAAACCGGGGGAACATCGCGGCTACACCTTC.

CDR3 DNA: TGTGCCAGCAGGCTACCCGACAGGTTCAACACCGGGGAGCTGTTTTTT. Its translation: CASRLPDRFNTGELFF. The chain employs TRBV7-6 and TRBJ2-2; D may be TRBD1 (6 bases). This CDR3 is 16 amino acids long. Trimming took off 6 bases at V and 2 bases at J, with 16 bases between the two ends. From germline, CDR1 is SGHVS and CDR2 FNYEAQ.

To note about this clonotype: The junction and the germline gene differ at one end; a read error may be behind it. V is TRBV12-3 or TRBV12-4 and J is TRBJ2-1; TRBD2 might be the D (6 bases). This CDR3 spans 20 amino acids. In DNA form, the CDR3 reads TGTTCCAGTAGCTCCCTAAGCCCCATGGGGGGAGAAAGGTCCTACAATGAGCAGGTCTTC. It is translated as CSSSSLSPMGGERSYNEQVF.

Only one count was recorded for this clonotype. Likely a read error: the CDR3 ends without its conserved phenylalanine or tryptophan. This chain uses TRBV7-8 with TRBJ2-7; D might be TRBD1 (6 bases). CDR1 SGHVS and CDR2 FQNEAQ come from the germline V gene. V was cut by 7 bases and J by 6 bases, with 19 bases left in between. The CDR3 is made up of 14 amino acids. The CDR3 DNA sequence: TGTGCCAGCATCTGGGACACCCCTTGCGCCGAGCAGTACTTA. This codes for CASIWDTPCAEQYL.

The rearrangement joins TRBV28 to TRBJ2-4; possible D gene TRBD1, 6 bases. The CDR3 has 14 residues. CDR1 MDHEN and CDR2 SYDVKM come from the germline V gene. With 5 bases removed from V and 9 bases from J, the gap between germline ends came to 17 bases. This CDR3 reads CASSPTGFVIIQYF. CDR3 in DNA: TGTGCCAGCAGTCCTACAGGGTTCGTTATCATTCAGTACTTC. Full variable domain (outside the CDR3, taken from reference TRBV28 and TRBJ2-4): DVKVTQSSRYLVKRTGEKVFLECVQDMDHENMFWYRQDPGLGLRLIYFSYDVKMKEKGDIPEGYSVSREKKERFSLILESASTNQTSMYLCASSPTGFVIIQYFGAGTRLSVL.

As for this clonotype: An end of the junction differs from the germline gene, which may be a read error. V gene TRBV11-3 combines with J gene TRBJ2-1; weak D call: TRBD1 (6 bases). Germline CDR1 reads SGHNT; CDR2 reads YENEEA. The CDR3 has 12 amino acids. The CDR3 coding sequence is TGTGCAAGCAGCGGATGGGACAATGAGACGTTCTTC. This codes for CASSGWDNETFF.

This clonotype has at least ten counts. The chain employs TRBV4-1 and TRBJ1-5; D call uncertain. V lost 0 bases and J 9 bases, leaving 12 bases between the germline ends. Germline V lookup: CDR1 MGHRA, CDR2 YSYEKL. There are 14 residues in the CDR3. This chain's CDR3 is CASSQERELGPQHF. In nucleotides, the CDR3 is TGCGCCAGCAGCCAAGAACGGGAACTGGGGCCCCAGCATTTT.

This clonotype appeared once. The CDR3 carries no conserved terminal phenylalanine or tryptophan, so it likely arises from a read error. It is unclear where the CDR3 begins or ends on the DNA, so no DNA is shown, and the CDR3 is as TCRdb lists it. The J gene is TRBJ1-2, the V gene TRBV28; the table calls TRBD1, which could not be checked here. The CDR3 has 17 amino acids, counting both end residues. Germline V CDR1 and CDR2: MDHEN, SYDVKM. Here the CDR3 reads CASSTPGALSVRYGYTL.

Details on this clonotype: The final CDR3 position lacks the conserved phenylalanine or tryptophan, pointing to a likely read error. The V and J genes are TRBV6-5 and TRBJ1-5; 8 positions agree with TRBD1. CDR1 and CDR2 (germline): MNHEY, SVGAGI. This CDR3 has 15 amino acids. Germline trimming cut 10 bases from V and 3 bases from J; bases unmatched to any gene: 11. CDR3 DNA: TGTGCCACAGTACTACGACAGGGGACCAATCAGCCCCAGCATTTG. This translates into CATVLRQGTNQPQHL.

This clonotype has a count of ten or more. The chain uses TRBV7-8 and TRBJ2-7, with a possible D match to TRBD1 (6 bases). The germline CDR1 and CDR2 sequences are SGHVS and FQNEAQ. This CDR3 comprises 14 residues. The V gene lost 11 bases and the J gene lost 3 bases, with 20 bases spanning the gap. For the CDR3, the DNA is TGTGCCCTCAGCTGGGACACCCCTGGCTACGAGCAGTACTTC. It specifies CALSWDTPGYEQYF.

This chain joins TRBV7-4 and TRBJ1-1; D not certain. V dropped 1 base and J dropped 4 bases, with 1 base sitting between them. From germline, CDR1 is SGHVT and CDR2 SQSDAQ. The CDR3 covers 11 residues. The CDR3 is CASSLGTEAFF. CDR3 DNA sequence: TGTGCCAGCAGCTTAGGCACTGAAGCTTTCTTT.

The chain combines TRBV7-8 with TRBJ1-2; D is unresolved. The V end was cut by 5 bases, the J end by 8 bases, with 15 bases between. Germline loops: CDR1 SGHVS, CDR2 FQNEAQ. The CDR3 sequence is 13 residues long. CDR3 nucleotides: TGTGCCAGCAGCCACTCAGGACGGTTGGGCTACACCTTC. Its translation is CASSHSGRLGYTF.

With regard to this clonotype: A read error may produce the germline difference seen at one junction end. The rearrangement uses TRBV7-8 and TRBJ2-7; a weak D match, TRBD1 (6 bases). Germline lookup yields CDR1 SGHVS and CDR2 FQNEAQ. This CDR3 has 14 amino acids. Written as DNA, the CDR3 is TGTGCCTGTAGATGGGACACCCCTGGCGACGAGAAGTACTTC. It specifies CACRWDTPGDEKYF. Looking up the rest from reference TRBV7-8 and TRBJ2-7 gives the full variable domain: GAGVSQSPRYKVAKRGQDVALRCDPISGHVSLFWYQQALGQGPEFLTYFQNEAQLDKSGLPSDRFFAERPEGSVSTLKIQRTQQEDSAVYLCACRWDTPGDEKYFGPGTRLTVT.

V and J are TRBV7-6 and TRBJ2-7; 8 bases are shared with TRBD2. The CDR3 consists of 15 residues. In germline, CDR1 is SGHVS, CDR2 FNYEAQ. Trimming at V came to 5 bases and at J to 4 bases, leaving 10 bases not matched to a gene. The CDR3 sequence: CASSPGSGGGYEQYF. CDR3 nucleotides: TGTGCCAGCAGCCCGGGGAGCGGGGGAGGGTACGAGCAGTACTTC.